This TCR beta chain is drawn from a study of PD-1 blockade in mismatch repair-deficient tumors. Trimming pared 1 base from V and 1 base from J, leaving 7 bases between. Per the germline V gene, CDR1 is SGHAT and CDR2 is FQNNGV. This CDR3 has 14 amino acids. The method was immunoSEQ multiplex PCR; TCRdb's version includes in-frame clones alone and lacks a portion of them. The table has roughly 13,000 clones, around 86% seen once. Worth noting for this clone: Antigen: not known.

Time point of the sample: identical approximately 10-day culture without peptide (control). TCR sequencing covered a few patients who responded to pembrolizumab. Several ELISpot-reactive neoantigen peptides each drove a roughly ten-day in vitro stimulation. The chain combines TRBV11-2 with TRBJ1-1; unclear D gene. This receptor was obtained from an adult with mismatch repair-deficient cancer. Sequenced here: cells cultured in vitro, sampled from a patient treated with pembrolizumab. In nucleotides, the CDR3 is TGTGCCAGCAGCTTAGGAATCTGGAACACTGAAGCTTTCTTT. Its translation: CASSLGIWNTEAFF.